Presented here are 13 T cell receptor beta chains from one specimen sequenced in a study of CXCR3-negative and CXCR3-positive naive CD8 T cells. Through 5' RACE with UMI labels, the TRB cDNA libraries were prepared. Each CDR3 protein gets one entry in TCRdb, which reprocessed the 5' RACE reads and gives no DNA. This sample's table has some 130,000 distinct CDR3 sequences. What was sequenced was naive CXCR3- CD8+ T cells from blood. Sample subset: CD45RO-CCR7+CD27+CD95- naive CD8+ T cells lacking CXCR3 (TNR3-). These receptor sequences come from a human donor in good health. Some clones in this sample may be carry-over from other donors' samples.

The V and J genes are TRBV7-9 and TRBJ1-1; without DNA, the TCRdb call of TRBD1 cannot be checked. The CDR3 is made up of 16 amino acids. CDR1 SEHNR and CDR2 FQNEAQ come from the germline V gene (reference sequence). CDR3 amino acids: CASAFQTTASGTEAFF.

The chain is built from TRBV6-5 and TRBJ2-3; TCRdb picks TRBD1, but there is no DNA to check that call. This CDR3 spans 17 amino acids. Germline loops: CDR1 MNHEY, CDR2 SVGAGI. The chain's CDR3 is CASKLGGGFSDTDTQYF.

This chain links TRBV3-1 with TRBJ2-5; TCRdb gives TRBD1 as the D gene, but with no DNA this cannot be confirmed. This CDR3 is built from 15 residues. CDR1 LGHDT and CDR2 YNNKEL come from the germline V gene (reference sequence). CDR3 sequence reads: CASSQDPGTEETQDF.

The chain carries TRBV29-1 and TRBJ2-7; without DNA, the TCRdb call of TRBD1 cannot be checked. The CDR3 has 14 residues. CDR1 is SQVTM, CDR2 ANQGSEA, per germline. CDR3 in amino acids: CSVTLDREGYEQYF.

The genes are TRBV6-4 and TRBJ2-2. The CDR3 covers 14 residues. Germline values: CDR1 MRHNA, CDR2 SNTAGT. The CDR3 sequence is CASSVAATAGELFF.

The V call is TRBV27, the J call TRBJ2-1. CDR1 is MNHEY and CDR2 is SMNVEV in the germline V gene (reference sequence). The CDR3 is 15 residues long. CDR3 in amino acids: CASSFLGGSYNEQFF.

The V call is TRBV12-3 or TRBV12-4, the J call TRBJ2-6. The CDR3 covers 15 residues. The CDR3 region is CASSSWSTGANVLTF.

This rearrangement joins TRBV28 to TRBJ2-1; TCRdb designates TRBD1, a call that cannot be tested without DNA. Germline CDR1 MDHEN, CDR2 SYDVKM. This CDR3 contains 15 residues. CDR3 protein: CASSFSGTGINEQFF. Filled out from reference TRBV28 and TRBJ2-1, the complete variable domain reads DVKVTQSSRYLVKRTGEKVFLECVQDMDHENMFWYRQDPGLGLRLIYFSYDVKMKEKGDIPEGYSVSREKKERFSLILESASTNQTSMYLCASSFSGTGINEQFFGPGTRLTVL.

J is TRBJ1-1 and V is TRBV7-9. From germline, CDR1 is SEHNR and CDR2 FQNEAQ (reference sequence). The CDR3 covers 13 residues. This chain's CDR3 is CASSLITGDEAFF. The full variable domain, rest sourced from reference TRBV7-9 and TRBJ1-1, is DTGVSQNPRHKITKRGQNVTFRCDPISEHNRLYWYRQTLGQGPEFLTYFQNEAQLEKSRLLSDRFSAERPKGSFSTLEIQRTEQGDSAMYLCASSLITGDEAFFGQGTRLTVV.

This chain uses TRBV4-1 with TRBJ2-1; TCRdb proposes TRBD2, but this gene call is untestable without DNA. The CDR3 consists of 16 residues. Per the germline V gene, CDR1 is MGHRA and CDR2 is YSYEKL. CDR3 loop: CASSQGPGLMGNEQFF.

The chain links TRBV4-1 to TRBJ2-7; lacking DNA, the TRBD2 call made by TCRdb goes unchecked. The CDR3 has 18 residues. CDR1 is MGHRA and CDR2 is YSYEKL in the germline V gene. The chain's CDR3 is CASSQVGLAGGPYYEQYF.

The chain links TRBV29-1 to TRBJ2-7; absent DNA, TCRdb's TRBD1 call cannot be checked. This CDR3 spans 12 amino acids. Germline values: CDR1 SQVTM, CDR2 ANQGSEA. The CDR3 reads CSVPGTDYEQYF.

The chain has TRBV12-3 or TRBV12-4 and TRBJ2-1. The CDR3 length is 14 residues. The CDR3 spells CASSTPSPYNEQFF.